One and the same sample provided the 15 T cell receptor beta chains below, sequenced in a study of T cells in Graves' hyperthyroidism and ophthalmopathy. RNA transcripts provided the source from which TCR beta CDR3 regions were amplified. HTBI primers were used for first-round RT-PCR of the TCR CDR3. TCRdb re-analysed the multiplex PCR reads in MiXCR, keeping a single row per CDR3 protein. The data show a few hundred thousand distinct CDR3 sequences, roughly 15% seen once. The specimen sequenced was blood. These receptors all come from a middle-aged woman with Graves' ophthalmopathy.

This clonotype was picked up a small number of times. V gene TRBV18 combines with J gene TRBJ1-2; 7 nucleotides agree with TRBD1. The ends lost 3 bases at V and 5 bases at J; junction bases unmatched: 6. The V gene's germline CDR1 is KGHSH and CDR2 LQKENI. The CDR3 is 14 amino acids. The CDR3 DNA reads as TGTGCCAGCTCACCTGACAGGGCGGGGTATGGCTACACCTTC. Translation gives CASSPDRAGYGYTF.

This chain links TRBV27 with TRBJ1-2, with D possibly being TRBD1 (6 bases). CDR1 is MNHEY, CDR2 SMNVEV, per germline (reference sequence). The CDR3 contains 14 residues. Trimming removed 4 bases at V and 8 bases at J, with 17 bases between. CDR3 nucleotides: TGTGCCAGCAGTTCAATCTCAGGGGAGGACGGCTACACCTTC. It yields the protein CASSSISGEDGYTF.

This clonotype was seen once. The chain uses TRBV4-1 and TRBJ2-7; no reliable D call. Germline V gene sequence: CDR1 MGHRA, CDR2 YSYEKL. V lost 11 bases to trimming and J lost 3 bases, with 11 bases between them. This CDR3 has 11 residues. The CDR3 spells CAGSPDYEQYF. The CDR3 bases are TGCGCCGGAAGCCCGGACTACGAGCAGTACTTC.

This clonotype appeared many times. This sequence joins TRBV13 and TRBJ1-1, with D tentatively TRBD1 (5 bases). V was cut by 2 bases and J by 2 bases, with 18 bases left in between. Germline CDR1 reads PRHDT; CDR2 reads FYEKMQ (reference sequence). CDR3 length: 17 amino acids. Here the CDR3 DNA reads TGTGCCAGCAGCTTAACCGAACGACCTCAGGGAAACACTGAAGCTTTCTTT. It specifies CASSLTERPQGNTEAFF.

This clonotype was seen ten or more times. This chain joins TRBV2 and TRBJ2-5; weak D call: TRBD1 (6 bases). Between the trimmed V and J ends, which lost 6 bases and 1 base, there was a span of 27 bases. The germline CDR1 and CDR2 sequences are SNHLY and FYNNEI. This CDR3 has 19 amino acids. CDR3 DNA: TGTGCCAGCAGGGGGACAATGGGACGCGGCGGCATGAGCCAAGAGACCCAGTACTTC. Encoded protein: CASRGTMGRGGMSQETQYF.

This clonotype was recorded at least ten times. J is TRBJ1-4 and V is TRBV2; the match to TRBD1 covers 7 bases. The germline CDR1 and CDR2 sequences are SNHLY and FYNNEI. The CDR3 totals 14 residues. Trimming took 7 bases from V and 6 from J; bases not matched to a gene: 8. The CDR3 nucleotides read TGTGCCAGCAAAGAAAACAGGGGATATGAAAAACTGTTTTTT. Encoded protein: CASKENRGYEKLFF.

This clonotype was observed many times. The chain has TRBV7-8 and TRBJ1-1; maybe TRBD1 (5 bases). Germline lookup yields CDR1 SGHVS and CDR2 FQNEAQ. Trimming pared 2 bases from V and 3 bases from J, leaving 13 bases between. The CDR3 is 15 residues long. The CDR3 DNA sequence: TGTGCCAGCAGCTTAAGGTTGGAAGGGGACACTGAAGCTTTCTTT. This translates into CASSLRLEGDTEAFF. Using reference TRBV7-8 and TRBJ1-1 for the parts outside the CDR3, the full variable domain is GAGVSQSPRYKVAKRGQDVALRCDPISGHVSLFWYQQALGQGPEFLTYFQNEAQLDKSGLPSDRFFAERPEGSVSTLKIQRTQQEDSAVYLCASSLRLEGDTEAFFGQGTRLTVV.

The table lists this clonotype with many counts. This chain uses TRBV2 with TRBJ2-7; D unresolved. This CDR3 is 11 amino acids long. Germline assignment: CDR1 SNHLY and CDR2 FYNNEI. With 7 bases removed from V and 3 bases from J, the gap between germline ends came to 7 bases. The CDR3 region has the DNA TGTGCCAGCACCCGGAGCTACGAGCAGTACTTC. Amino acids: CASTRSYEQYF.

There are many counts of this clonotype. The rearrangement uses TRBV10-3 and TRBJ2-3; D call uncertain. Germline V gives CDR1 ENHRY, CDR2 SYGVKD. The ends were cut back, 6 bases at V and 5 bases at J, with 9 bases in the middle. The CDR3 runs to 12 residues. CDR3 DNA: TGTGCCATCAGCAACGACGGAGATACGCAGTATTTT. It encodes CAISNDGDTQYF.

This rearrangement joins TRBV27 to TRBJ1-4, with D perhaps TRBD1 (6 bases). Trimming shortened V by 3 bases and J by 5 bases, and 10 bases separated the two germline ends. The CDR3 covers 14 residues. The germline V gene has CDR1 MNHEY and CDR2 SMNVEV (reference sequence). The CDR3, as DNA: TGTGCCAGCAGTTTGGTCGGACAGAATGAAAAACTGTTTTTT. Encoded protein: CASSLVGQNEKLFF.

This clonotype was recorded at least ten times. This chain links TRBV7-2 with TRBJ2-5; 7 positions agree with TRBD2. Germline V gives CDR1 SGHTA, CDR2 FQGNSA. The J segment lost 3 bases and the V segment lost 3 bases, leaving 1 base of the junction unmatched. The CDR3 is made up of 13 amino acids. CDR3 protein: CASSFRGEETQYF. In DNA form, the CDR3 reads TGTGCCAGCAGCTTTCGGGGGGAAGAGACCCAGTACTTC.

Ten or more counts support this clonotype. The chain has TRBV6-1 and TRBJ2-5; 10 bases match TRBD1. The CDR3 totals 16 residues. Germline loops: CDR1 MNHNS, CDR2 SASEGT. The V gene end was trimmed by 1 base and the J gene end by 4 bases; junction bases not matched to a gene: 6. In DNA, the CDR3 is TGTGCCAGCAGTGAAGGGGGGACAGGGGCGGGAGAGACCCAGTACTTC. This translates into CASSEGGTGAGETQYF.

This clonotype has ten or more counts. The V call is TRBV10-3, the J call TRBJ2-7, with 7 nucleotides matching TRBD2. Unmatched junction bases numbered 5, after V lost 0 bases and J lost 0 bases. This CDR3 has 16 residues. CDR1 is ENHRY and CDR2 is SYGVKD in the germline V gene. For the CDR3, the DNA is TGTGCCATCAGTGAGTCGTTGGCGGGGGTCTCCTACGAGCAGTACTTC. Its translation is CAISESLAGVSYEQYF.

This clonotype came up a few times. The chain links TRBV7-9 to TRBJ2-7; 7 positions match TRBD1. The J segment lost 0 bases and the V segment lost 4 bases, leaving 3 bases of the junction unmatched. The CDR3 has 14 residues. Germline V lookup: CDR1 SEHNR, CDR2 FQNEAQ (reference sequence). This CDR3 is CASSWTGSSYEQYF. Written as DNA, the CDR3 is TGTGCCAGCAGCTGGACAGGTAGCTCCTACGAGCAGTACTTC.

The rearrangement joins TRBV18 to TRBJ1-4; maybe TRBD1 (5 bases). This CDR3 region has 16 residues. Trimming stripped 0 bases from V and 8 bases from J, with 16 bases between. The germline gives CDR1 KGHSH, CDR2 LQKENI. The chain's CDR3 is CASSPPGTGRGEKLFF. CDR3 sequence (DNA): TGTGCCAGCTCACCACCGGGAACAGGACGGGGAGAAAAACTGTTTTTT.